Each of the 22 T cell receptor beta chains below was sequenced from the same sample in a study of shared clonotypes between healthy human individuals. The naive CD8 fraction comprised CD45RO-negative cells positively selected for CCR7 and excluded terminally differentiated effector memory CD45RA+ cells. Libraries were prepared by immunoSEQ multiplex PCR; TCRdb keeps only in-frame clonotypes and omits some of them. The top ten hold about 1.1% of the sample, which has some 2.1 million clones, over 85% seen once. The source material was naive CD8+ T cells sorted from blood. The receptor source for this set is a man younger than 35 in good health.

The chain is built from TRBV30 and TRBJ2-7; 11 nucleotides agree with TRBD1. V lost 4 bases and J lost 3; bases outside the gene matches: 5. Germline V gives CDR1 GTSNPN, CDR2 SVGIG (reference sequence). This CDR3 spans 14 amino acids. The CDR3 region is CAWIGTGGHYEQYF. In nucleotides, the CDR3 is TGTGCCTGGATTGGGACAGGGGGACACTACGAGCAGTACTTC.

The table lists this clone with a count of one. V and J are TRBV13 and TRBJ2-1; D is unclear. Looked up from germline, CDR1 is PRHDT and CDR2 is FYEKMQ (reference sequence). The V end was cut by 5 bases, the J end by 0 bases, with 14 bases between. The CDR3 is 16 residues long. The CDR3 DNA sequence: TGTGCCAGCAGCGCGGCGGTGGAGAGCTCCTACAATGAGCAGTTCTTC. This encodes CASSAAVESSYNEQFF.

The CDR3 nucleotides read TGTGCCAGCAGCTTAGTAGGGGCGGGCCTGCAAACTGAGACCCAGTACTTC. It encodes CASSLVGAGLQTETQYF. This chain connects TRBV11-2 to TRBJ2-5; the D call may be TRBD1 or TRBD2 (5 bases each). The germline V gene encodes CDR1 SGHAT and CDR2 FQNNGV. The CDR3 is 17 amino acids. The ends were cut back, 1 base at V and 5 bases at J, with 20 bases in the middle.

This chain uses TRBV7-6 with TRBJ2-5; 8 positions match TRBD2. In germline, CDR1 is SGHVS, CDR2 FNYEAQ. J was trimmed by 5 bases and V by 5 bases; bases with no gene match: 13. The CDR3 runs to 16 residues. The chain's CDR3 is CASSVGSSGIVETQYF. For the CDR3, the DNA is TGTGCCAGCAGCGTAGGAAGTAGCGGGATTGTGGAGACCCAGTACTTC.

As for this clone: This sample includes further DNA sequences coding for the same CDR3. The chain has TRBV5-6 and TRBJ2-1; D is unclear. V lost 4 bases and J 1 base, leaving 6 bases between the germline ends. The CDR3 spans 13 residues. Germline CDR1 and CDR2: SGHDT and YYEEEE. The CDR3 loop is CASSAASYNEQFF. The CDR3 DNA sequence: TGTGCCAGCAGCGCCGCGTCCTACAATGAGCAGTTCTTC.

The chain carries TRBV5-4 and TRBJ1-1; D may be TRBD1 (5 bases). V dropped 2 bases and J dropped 5 bases, with 13 bases sitting between them. Germline V CDR1 and CDR2: SGHNT, YYREEE (reference sequence). The CDR3 runs to 14 residues. DNA for the CDR3: TGTGCCAGCAGCTTAGGGTGGACAAAAACTGAAGCTTTCTTT. Translating it yields CASSLGWTKTEAFF.

The rearrangement joins TRBV4-1 to TRBJ1-4, with 10 bases fitting TRBD1. The J segment lost 8 bases and the V segment lost 5 bases, leaving 5 bases of the junction unmatched. This CDR3 comprises 14 residues. Germline-derived CDR1 and CDR2 are MGHRA and YSYEKL. CDR3 region: CASSAGTGAEKLFF. CDR3 nucleotide sequence: TGCGCCAGCAGCGCCGGGACAGGGGCCGAAAAACTGTTTTTT.

The chain has TRBV20-1 and TRBJ1-5; 7 positions agree with TRBD1. The V segment lost 6 bases and the J segment 15 bases; nucleotides outside the gene matches: 11. This CDR3 contains 11 residues. Germline lookup yields CDR1 DFQATT and CDR2 SNEGSKA (reference sequence). The CDR3 DNA sequence: TGCAGTGCCGTGATGGGACAGTTTGCGCATTTT. Translation: CSAVMGQFAHF.

V and J are TRBV4-1 and TRBJ1-1; 8 bases match TRBD1. Trimming took 1 base from V and 0 from J; bases not matched to a gene: 4. Looked up from germline, CDR1 is MGHRA and CDR2 is YSYEKL. The CDR3 is 16 amino acids. The CDR3 region is CASSQGTGIMNTEAFF. CDR3 in DNA: TGCGCCAGCAGCCAAGGGACAGGGATCATGAACACTGAAGCTTTCTTT.

The chain couples TRBV5-1 to TRBJ2-7; D possibly corresponds to TRBD2 (5 bases). Trimming stripped 2 bases from V and 2 bases from J, with 11 bases between. The CDR3 length is 14 residues. Germline CDR1 is SGHRS and CDR2 is YFSETQ. The CDR3 here is CASSFEGTPYEQYF. In nucleotides, the CDR3 is TGCGCCAGCAGCTTCGAGGGTACCCCCTACGAGCAGTACTTC.

V usage is TRBV5-6 and J usage is TRBJ2-2, with TRBD1 identical over 12 bases. CDR3 length equals 16 residues. V was clipped by 3 bases and J by 3 bases; unmatched bases: 3. Germline loops: CDR1 SGHDT, CDR2 YYEEEE. The CDR3 reads CASSSRDRGHTGELFF. The CDR3 nucleotides read TGTGCCAGCAGCTCCCGGGACAGGGGGCACACCGGGGAGCTGTTTTTT.

The chain has TRBV10-3 and TRBJ2-7; D possibly corresponds to TRBD2 (5 bases). Trimming pared 4 bases from V and 6 bases from J, leaving 25 bases between. Per germline, CDR1 ENHRY and CDR2 SYGVKD. This CDR3 has 17 amino acids. The CDR3: CAISGGVGKGLFVEQYF. CDR3 coding DNA: TGTGCCATCAGTGGGGGAGTAGGGAAGGGCTTATTCGTCGAGCAGTACTTC.

This CDR3 reads CASSEAPGAVSLTTEAFF. The CDR3 DNA follows: TGTGCCAGCAGTGAAGCGCCAGGGGCAGTTAGTTTAACCACTGAAGCTTTCTTT. V usage is TRBV6-1 and J usage is TRBJ1-1; tentatively, D is TRBD1 (6 bases). Trimming cost V 0 bases and J 4 bases, with 21 bases left between them. The CDR3 covers 18 residues. From germline, CDR1 is MNHNS and CDR2 SASEGT.

The CDR3 here is CAWSVRFSGQTKEAFF. As DNA, the CDR3 is TGTGCCTGGAGTGTACGGTTTTCGGGACAGACCAAAGAAGCTTTCTTT. This chain connects TRBV30 to TRBJ1-1; 7 bases line up with TRBD1. This CDR3 contains 16 residues. Germline trimming cut 0 bases from V and 8 bases from J; bases unmatched to any gene: 15. The germline CDR1 and CDR2 sequences are GTSNPN and SVGIG (reference sequence).

Concerning this clone: The same CDR3 arises from other DNA sequences in this sample as well. The V and J genes are TRBV27 and TRBJ2-7; D gene uncertain. The CDR3 totals 13 residues. Trimming shortened V by 3 bases and J by 4 bases, and 10 bases separated the two germline ends. CDR1 and CDR2 (germline): MNHEY, SMNVEV (reference sequence). CDR3: CASSLRPLYEQYF. The CDR3 DNA follows: TGTGCCAGCAGTTTGAGACCTCTATACGAGCAGTACTTC.

This clone was recorded only once. V gene TRBV13 combines with J gene TRBJ1-4; D remains unclear. Trimming took 3 bases from V and 6 from J, leaving 5 bases between them. The CDR3 length is 12 residues. Germline V lookup: CDR1 PRHDT, CDR2 FYEKMQ (reference sequence). Here the CDR3 reads CASSFLDEKLFF. In DNA form, the CDR3 reads TGTGCCAGCAGCTTTTTGGATGAAAAACTGTTTTTT.

V usage is TRBV11-2 and J usage is TRBJ2-7, with D perhaps matching TRBD1 or TRBD2 (5 bases each). Germline CDR1 is SGHAT and CDR2 is FQNNGV. The CDR3 length is 14 residues. Deletions cut 3 bases from V and 2 bases from J, with 11 bases between. CDR3 coding DNA: TGTGCCAGCAGCTTGGGGGAGCCCACCTACGAGCAGTACTTC. Its protein product is CASSLGEPTYEQYF.

J is TRBJ1-5 and V is TRBV12-1; the table's D call of TRBD1 was not tested on the DNA. TRBV12-1 is assigned pseudogene status. The CDR3 consists of 16 residues. CDR3 protein: CASKPATGPADQPQHF. Here the CDR3 DNA reads TGTGCCAGCAAGCCAGCGACAGGCCCTGCTGATCAGCCCCAGCATTTT.

The V call is TRBV4-1, the J call TRBJ1-3, with TRBD1 as a possible D gene (5 bases). Per germline, CDR1 MGHRA and CDR2 YSYEKL. This CDR3 has 18 amino acids. V shed 0 bases and J shed 3 bases, with 18 bases lying between them. The DNA for the CDR3 is TGCGCCAGCAGCCAAGATTTGGGCCGACAGACACTTGGAAACACCATATATTTT. Translation: CASSQDLGRQTLGNTIYF.

The CDR3 region is CASSAAGTSYEQYF. The CDR3 nucleotides are TGTGCCAGCAGCGCCGCCGGGACCTCCTACGAGCAGTACTTC. V and J are TRBV5-6 and TRBJ2-7; the D call may be TRBD1 or TRBD2 (5 bases each). V shed 4 bases and J shed 0 bases, with 11 bases lying between them. In germline, CDR1 is SGHDT, CDR2 YYEEEE. This CDR3 has 14 residues.

Worth noting for this clone: The junction departs from germline at one end; a sequencing error may be responsible. The chain carries TRBV4-2 and TRBJ2-1; D gene ambiguous. The V gene's germline CDR1 is LGHNA and CDR2 YNFKEQ. This CDR3 has 12 residues. This chain's CDR3 is CASSQDYIEQFF. For the CDR3, the DNA is TGTGCCAGCAGCCAAGATTACATTGAGCAGTTCTTC.

The chain couples TRBV25-1 to TRBJ2-5; D is undetermined. CDR3 length equals 14 residues. Germline CDR1 MGHDK, CDR2 SYGVNS. V lost 4 bases and J lost 2, with 11 bases in between. The CDR3 region is CASSGISGQETQYF. The CDR3 DNA reads TGTGCCAGCAGTGGTATCAGTGGGCAAGAGACCCAGTACTTC.